Below, 13 T cell receptor beta chains from the same sample are listed, as sequenced in a study of identical twins. A single record per CDR3 protein comes from TCRdb applying MiXCR to the 5' RACE reads. The table shows approximately 230,000 distinct CDR3 sequences, with under 8.5% occurring only once. Another study also made use of these data, one on T cells expressing NK-cell markers.

Sequenced: CD8+ T cells sorted from blood. The source is a woman between 18 and 29 years old in good health.

J is TRBJ1-6 and V is TRBV5-5, with TRBD1 matching 7 bases. The germline V gene has CDR1 SGHKS and CDR2 YYEKEE (reference sequence). After removal of 4 bases from V and 10 bases from J, the junction contained 8 bases not matched to a gene. The CDR3 length is 14 residues. Here the CDR3 DNA reads TGTGCCAGCAGCCCAGGGGGGTCGCTGTCACCCCTCCACTTT. This codes for CASSPGGSLSPLHF.

This clonotype was recorded many times. V usage is TRBV12-3 or TRBV12-4 and J usage is TRBJ2-1, with no clear D. V lost 3 bases to trimming and J lost 2 bases, with 8 bases between them. This CDR3 contains 14 residues. The CDR3 DNA reads TGTGCCAGCAGTTTTGGCACAACCTACAATGAGCAGTTCTTC. This translates into CASSFGTTYNEQFF.

This clonotype has just a few counts. The chain is built from TRBV6-2 or TRBV6-3 and TRBJ1-1; D gene ambiguous. The V gene lost 2 bases and the J gene lost 8 bases, with 9 bases spanning the gap. The germline gives CDR1 MNHEY, CDR2 SVGEGT. CDR3 size: 12 residues. The CDR3 bases are TGTGCCAGCAGTTACGACGGTGTCGAAGCTTTCTTT. It translates to CASSYDGVEAFF.

This chain uses TRBV7-9 with TRBJ2-7; possibly TRBD1 for D (6 bases). CDR1 and CDR2 from the germline V gene are SEHNR and FQNEAQ (reference sequence). This CDR3 spans 16 amino acids. The germline V and J ends were trimmed by 3 bases and 2 bases, with 17 bases remaining between them. The CDR3 DNA is TGTGCCAGCAGCTTTGGGGGCCCGGAGGCCCCCTACGAGCAGTACTTC. Protein: CASSFGGPEAPYEQYF.

This clonotype was counted only a few times. This chain's CDR3 is CASSVGGDHEKLFF. The CDR3 DNA reads as TGTGCCAGCAGCGTAGGAGGGGACCATGAAAAACTGTTTTTT. V gene TRBV9 combines with J gene TRBJ1-4; the D gene is possibly TRBD1 (5 bases). V dropped 0 bases and J dropped 6 bases, with 9 bases sitting between them. This CDR3 has 14 amino acids. Per the germline V gene, CDR1 is SGDLS and CDR2 is YYNGEE.

The rearrangement joins TRBV19 to TRBJ2-5; 7 bases are a match to TRBD1. With 5 bases clipped from V and 2 bases from J, the junction kept 2 bases outside the gene matches. The CDR3 length is 13 residues. The germline CDR1 and CDR2 sequences are LNHDA and SQIVND (reference sequence). This CDR3 reads CASSWTGQETQYF. DNA of the CDR3: TGTGCCAGTAGTTGGACAGGACAAGAGACCCAGTACTTC.

This sequence joins TRBV7-6 and TRBJ1-1; D may be TRBD1 (6 bases). Germline V gene data show CDR1 as SGHVS and CDR2 as FNYEAQ. V lost 5 bases to trimming and J lost 0 bases, with 10 bases between them. CDR3 length: 14 residues. CDR3 bases: TGTGCCAGCAGCCCAGGGGAGCTGAACACTGAAGCTTTCTTT. This translates into CASSPGELNTEAFF.

At least ten counts were recorded for this clonotype. The J gene is TRBJ2-7, the V gene TRBV6-2 or TRBV6-3, with TRBD1 matching over 9 bases. CDR3 length: 14 amino acids. Losses at the gene ends were 6 bases for V and 2 bases for J; bases not matched to a gene: 5. From germline, CDR1 is MNHEY and CDR2 SVGEGT. The CDR3 reads CASSFTGGPYEQYF. CDR3 nucleotides: TGTGCCAGCAGCTTCACAGGGGGCCCCTACGAGCAGTACTTC.

This clonotype was recorded many times. The V and J genes are TRBV29-1 and TRBJ2-7; 7 nucleotides line up with TRBD1. This CDR3 region has 12 residues. CDR1 SQVTM and CDR2 ANQGSEA come from the germline V gene. Trimming at V came to 7 bases and at J to 3 bases, leaving 6 bases not matched to a gene. CDR3 sequence reads: CSAFDRVYEQYF. Written as DNA, the CDR3 is TGCAGCGCTTTCGACAGGGTCTACGAGCAGTACTTC.

This clonotype turned up a few times. The genes are TRBV6-6 and TRBJ2-2; a possible D gene is TRBD2 (6 bases). The CDR3 is 13 residues long. Germline values: CDR1 MNHNY, CDR2 SVGAGI (reference sequence). CDR3 amino acids: CASAQGGTGELFF. The CDR3 DNA reads as TGTGCTAGCGCCCAGGGAGGCACCGGGGAGCTGTTTTTT.

In its sample, this clonotype was seen a few times. V usage is TRBV7-9 and J usage is TRBJ2-7, with D possibly TRBD2 on 5 matching bases. The CDR3 is 15 amino acids. Trimming took off 5 bases at V and 1 base at J, with 15 bases between the two ends. The V gene's germline CDR1 is SEHNR and CDR2 FQNEAQ (reference sequence). CDR3 sequence: CASSTLGGPSYEQYF. The CDR3 DNA sequence: TGTGCCAGCAGCACACTAGGCGGCCCTTCCTACGAGCAGTACTTC. The variable domain in full, with the rest retrieved from reference TRBV7-9 and TRBJ2-7, is DTGVSQNPRHKITKRGQNVTFRCDPISEHNRLYWYRQTLGQGPEFLTYFQNEAQLEKSRLLSDRFSAERPKGSFSTLEIQRTEQGDSAMYLCASSTLGGPSYEQYFGPGTRLTVT.

The chain combines TRBV20-1 with TRBJ1-1; D is undetermined. V was pared by 6 bases and J by 4 bases, with 9 bases between. CDR3 length equals 11 residues. The germline V gene has CDR1 DFQATT and CDR2 SNEGSKA (reference sequence). The CDR3 nucleotides read TGCAGTGCCCCGGAAGGCACTGAAGCTTTCTTT. Translating it yields CSAPEGTEAFF.

At least ten counts were recorded for this clonotype. The chain recombines TRBV6-2 or TRBV6-3 with TRBJ2-1; D is unclear. The germline V gene encodes CDR1 MNHEY and CDR2 SVGEGT. V lost 2 bases and J 6 bases, leaving 11 bases between the germline ends. The CDR3 consists of 14 residues. For the CDR3, the DNA is TGTGCCAGCAGTTACCCTCTCACCAGCAATGAGCAGTTCTTC. It codes for CASSYPLTSNEQFF.